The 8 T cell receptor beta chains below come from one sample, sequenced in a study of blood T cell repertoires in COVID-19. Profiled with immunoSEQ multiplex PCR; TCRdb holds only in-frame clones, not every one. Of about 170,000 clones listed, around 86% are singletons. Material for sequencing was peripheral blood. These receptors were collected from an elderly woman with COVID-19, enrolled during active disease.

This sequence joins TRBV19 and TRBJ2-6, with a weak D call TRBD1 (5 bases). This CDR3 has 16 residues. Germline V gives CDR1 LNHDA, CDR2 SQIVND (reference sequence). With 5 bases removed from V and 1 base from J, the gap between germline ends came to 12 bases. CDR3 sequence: CASSHLTASGANVLTF. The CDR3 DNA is TGTGCCAGTAGTCACCTGACAGCGTCTGGGGCCAACGTCCTGACTTTC.

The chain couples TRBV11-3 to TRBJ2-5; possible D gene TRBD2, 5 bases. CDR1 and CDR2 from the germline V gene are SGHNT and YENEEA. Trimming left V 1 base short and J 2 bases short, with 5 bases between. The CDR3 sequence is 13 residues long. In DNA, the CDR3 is TGTGCCAGCAGCTTAGGCGGGCAAGAGACCCAGTACTTC. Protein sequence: CASSLGGQETQYF. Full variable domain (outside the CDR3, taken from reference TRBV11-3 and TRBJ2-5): EAGVVQSPRYKIIEKKQPVAFWCNPISGHNTLYWYLQNLGQGPELLIRYENEEAVDDSQLPKDRFSAERLKGVDSTLKIQPAELGDSAVYLCASSLGGQETQYFGPGTRLLVL.

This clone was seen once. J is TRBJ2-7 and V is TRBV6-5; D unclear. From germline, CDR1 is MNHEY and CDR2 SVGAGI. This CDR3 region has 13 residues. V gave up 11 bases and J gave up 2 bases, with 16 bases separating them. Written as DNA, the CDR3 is TGTGCCGACATGGGTGCTCCCCCCTACGAGCAGTACTTC. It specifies CADMGAPPYEQYF.

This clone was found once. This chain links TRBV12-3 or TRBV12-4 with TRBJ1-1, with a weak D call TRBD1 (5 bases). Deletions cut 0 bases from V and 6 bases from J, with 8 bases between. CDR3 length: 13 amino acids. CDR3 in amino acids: CASSLAGVAEAFF. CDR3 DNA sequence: TGTGCCAGCAGTTTAGCAGGGGTGGCTGAAGCTTTCTTT.

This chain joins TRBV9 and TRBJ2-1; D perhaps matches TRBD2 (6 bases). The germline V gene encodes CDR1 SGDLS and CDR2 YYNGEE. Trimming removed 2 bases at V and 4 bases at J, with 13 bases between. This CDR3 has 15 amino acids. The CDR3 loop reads CASSVDGGVYNEQFF. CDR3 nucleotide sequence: TGTGCCAGCAGCGTTGATGGCGGGGTATACAATGAGCAGTTCTTC.

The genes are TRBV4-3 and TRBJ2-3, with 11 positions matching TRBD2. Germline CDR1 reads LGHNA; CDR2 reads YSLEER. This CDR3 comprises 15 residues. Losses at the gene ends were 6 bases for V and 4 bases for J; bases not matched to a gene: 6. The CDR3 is CASRLGTSGSDTQYF. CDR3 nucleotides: TGCGCCAGCAGGCTCGGGACTAGCGGATCAGATACGCAGTATTTT.

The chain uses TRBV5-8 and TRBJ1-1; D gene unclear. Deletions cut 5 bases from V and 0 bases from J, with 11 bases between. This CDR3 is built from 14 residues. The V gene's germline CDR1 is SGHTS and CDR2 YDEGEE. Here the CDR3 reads CASSYPAVNTEAFF. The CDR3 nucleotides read TGTGCCAGCAGTTATCCCGCGGTGAACACTGAAGCTTTCTTT.

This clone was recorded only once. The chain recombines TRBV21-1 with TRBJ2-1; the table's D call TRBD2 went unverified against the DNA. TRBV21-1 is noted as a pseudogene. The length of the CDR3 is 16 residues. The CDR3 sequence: CASSIPLAILYNEQFF. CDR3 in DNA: TGTGCCAGCAGCATTCCCCTAGCGATCCTCTACAATGAGCAGTTCTTC.